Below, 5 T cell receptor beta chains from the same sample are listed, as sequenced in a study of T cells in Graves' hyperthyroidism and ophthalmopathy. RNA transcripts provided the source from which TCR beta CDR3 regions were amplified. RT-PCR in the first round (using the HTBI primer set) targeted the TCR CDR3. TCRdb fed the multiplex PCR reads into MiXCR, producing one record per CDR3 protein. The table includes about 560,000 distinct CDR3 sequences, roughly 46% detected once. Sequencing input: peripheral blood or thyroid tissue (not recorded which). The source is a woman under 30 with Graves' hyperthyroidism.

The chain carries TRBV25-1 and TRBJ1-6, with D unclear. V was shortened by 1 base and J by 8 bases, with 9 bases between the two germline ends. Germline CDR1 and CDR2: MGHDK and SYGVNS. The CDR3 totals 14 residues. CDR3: CASSELGRDSPLHF. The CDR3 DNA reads TGTGCCAGCAGTGAATTAGGGCGTGATTCACCCCTCCACTTT.

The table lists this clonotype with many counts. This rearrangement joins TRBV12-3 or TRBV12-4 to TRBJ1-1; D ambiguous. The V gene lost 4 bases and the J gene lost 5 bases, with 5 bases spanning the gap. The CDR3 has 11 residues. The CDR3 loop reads CASSYKTEAFF. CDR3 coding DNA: TGTGCCAGCAGTTACAAGACTGAAGCTTTCTTT.

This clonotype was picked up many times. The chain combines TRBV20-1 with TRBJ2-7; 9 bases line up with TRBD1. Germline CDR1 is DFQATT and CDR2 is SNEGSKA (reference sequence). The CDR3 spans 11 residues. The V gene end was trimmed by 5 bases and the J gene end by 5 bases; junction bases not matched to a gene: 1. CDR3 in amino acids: CSAWTGDEQYF. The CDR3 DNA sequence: TGCAGTGCTTGGACAGGGGACGAGCAGTACTTC.

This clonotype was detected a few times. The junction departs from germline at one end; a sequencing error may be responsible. The CDR3 loop reads CASSPRGVHEQYF. CDR3 sequence (DNA): TGCGCCAGCAGCCCGAGGGGGGTCCACGAGCAGTACTTC. This rearrangement joins TRBV7-2 to TRBJ2-7; the D call may be TRBD1 or TRBD2 (6 bases each). The CDR3 runs 13 residues. Germline CDR1 is SGHTA and CDR2 is FQGNSA.

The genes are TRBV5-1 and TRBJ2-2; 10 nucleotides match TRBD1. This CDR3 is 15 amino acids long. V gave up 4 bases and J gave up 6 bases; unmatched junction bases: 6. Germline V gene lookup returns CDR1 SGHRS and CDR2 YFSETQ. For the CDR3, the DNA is TGCGCCAGCAGCAGTACCGGGACAGGGGCCGGGGAGCTGTTTTTT. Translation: CASSSTGTGAGELFF.